The T cell receptor beta chain described here comes from a study of blood T cells in healthy people across ages. Study information: Per two T cells, about one barcoded beta molecule was captured through template switching.

Study-wide findings and caveats: A roughly linear age-dependent decrease characterized TCR beta diversity per million T cells. PBMCs left unsorted prevented a conclusive naive versus antigen-experienced comparison.

The second PCR ran about 6 to 11 cycles with a sample-barcoded 5' primer and J-beta primers. TCRdb reprocessed the 5' RACE reads via MiXCR and lists one record per CDR3 protein. The sample records roughly 860,000 distinct CDR3 sequences, about 59% being singletons. Concerning this clonotype itself: Antigen specificity is unknown.

This CDR3 region has 14 residues. Germline V gene lookup returns CDR1 SEHNR and CDR2 FQNEAQ (reference sequence). The V end lost 1 base, the J end lost 11 bases, and 17 bases lay between the germline ends. Sequences were obtained from blood. This chain links TRBV7-9 with TRBJ2-5; the D call may be TRBD1 or TRBD2 (5 bases each). The TCR comes from a man younger than 45 in good health. CDR3 amino acids: CASSLEGTPCPQYF. The CDR3 coding sequence is TGTGCCAGCAGCTTAGAGGGGACGCCGTGCCCTCAGTACTTC.